This TCR beta chain appears in the sequencing data of a study of cytomegalovirus exposure and HLA in healthy donors. Study-level points and caveats: The investigators catalogued 150 to 200 TCR beta chains as cytomegalovirus-associated. In a later analysis, most CMV-associated TCR beta chains appeared HLA-restricted. Across HLA loci, a later analysis found differing TCR association rates, with DRB1 most and HLA-C fewest.

Primers: 60 Vbeta forward and 13 Jbeta reverse. Profiled with immunoSEQ multiplex PCR; TCRdb holds only in-frame clones, not every one. The sample has roughly 80,000 clones, around two thirds seen once. This clone was counted between two and nine times. Its specificity is unknown. V shed 5 bases and J shed 5 bases, with 12 bases lying between them. Germline lookup yields CDR1 MNHEY and CDR2 SMNVEV (reference sequence). The length of the CDR3 is 13 residues. The chain has TRBV27 and TRBJ1-2; D is uncertain. Specimen: PBMCs. The receptor's source is a woman aged 45 to 65 in good health and CMV-seropositive. CDR3 DNA sequence: TGTGCCAGCAGTCCCATTGGAGGGTATGGCTACACCTTC. Protein sequence: CASSPIGGYGYTF.